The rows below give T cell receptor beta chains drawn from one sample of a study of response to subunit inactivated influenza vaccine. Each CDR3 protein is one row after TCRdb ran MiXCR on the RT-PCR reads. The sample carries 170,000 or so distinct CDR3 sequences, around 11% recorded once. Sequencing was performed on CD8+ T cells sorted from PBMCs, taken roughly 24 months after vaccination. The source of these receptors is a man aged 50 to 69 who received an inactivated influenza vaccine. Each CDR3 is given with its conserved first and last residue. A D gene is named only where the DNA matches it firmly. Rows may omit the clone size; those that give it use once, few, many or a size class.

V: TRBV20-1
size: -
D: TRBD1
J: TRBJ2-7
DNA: TGCAGTGCTAGAAGATCGGGGACAGGGACCCCCGAGCAGTACTTC
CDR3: CSARRSGTGTPEQYF

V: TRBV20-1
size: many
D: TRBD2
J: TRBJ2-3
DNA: TGCAGTGCGACCGGACTAGCGGGATTCACAGATACGCAGTATTTT
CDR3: CSATGLAGFTDTQYF

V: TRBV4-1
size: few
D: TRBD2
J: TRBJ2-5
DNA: TGCGCCAGCAGCCCCGGACTAGCGGTCCAAGAGACCCAGTACTTC
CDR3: CASSPGLAVQETQYF

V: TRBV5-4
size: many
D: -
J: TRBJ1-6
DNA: TGTGCCGATGGGGGCAGTAATTCACCCCTCCACTTT
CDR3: CADGGSNSPLHF

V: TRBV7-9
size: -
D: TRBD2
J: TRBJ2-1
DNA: TGTGCCAGCAGCTCTCCCGAACCGGGACTAGCGGACAATGAGCAGTTCTTC
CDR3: CASSSPEPGLADNEQFF

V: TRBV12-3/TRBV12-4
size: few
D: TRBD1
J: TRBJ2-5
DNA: TGTGCCAGCAGTTCTAGACAGGGACCTCGAGAGACCCAGTACTTC
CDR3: CASSSRQGPRETQYF

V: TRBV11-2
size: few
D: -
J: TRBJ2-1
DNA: TGTGCCAGCAGGTTAGGAAATGAGCAGTTCTTC
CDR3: CASRLGNEQFF

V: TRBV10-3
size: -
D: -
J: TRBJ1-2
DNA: TGTGCCATCAGTGAGTCGATTTCGGGGCATGGCTACACCTTC
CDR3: CAISESISGHGYTF

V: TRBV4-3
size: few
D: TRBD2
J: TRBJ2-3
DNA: TGCGCCAGCAGCCAAGATGGGCCGGGACTAGCGGGGGATACGCAGTATTTT
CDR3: CASSQDGPGLAGDTQYF

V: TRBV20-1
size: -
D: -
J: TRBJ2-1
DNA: TGCAGTGCTAGAACGGCATCTCATAATGAGCAGTTCTTC
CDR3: CSARTASHNEQFF

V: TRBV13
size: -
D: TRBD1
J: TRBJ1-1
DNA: TGTGCCAGCAGCGCCCACGGGGGGCAGGGGGCTGAAGCTTTCTTT
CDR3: CASSAHGGQGAEAFF

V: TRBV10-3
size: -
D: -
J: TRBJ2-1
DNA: TGTGCCATCAGTGAGTCGGGGGAGGCTTACAATGAGCAGTTCTTC
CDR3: CAISESGEAYNEQFF

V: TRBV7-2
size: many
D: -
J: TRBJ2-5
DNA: TGTGCCAGCAGCAAGGGTGACCGTACCCAAGAGACCCAGTACTTC
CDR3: CASSKGDRTQETQYF

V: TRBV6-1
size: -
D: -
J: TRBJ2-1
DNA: TGTGCCGTGTCGAGGGCGACAGGCTTCTGGGAGCAGTTCTTC
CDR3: CAVSRATGFWEQFF

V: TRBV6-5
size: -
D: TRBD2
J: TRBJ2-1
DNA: TGTGCCAGCAGTTACGGGCTAGCGGAATACAATGAGCAGTTCTTC
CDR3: CASSYGLAEYNEQFF

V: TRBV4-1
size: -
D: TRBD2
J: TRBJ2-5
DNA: TGCGCCAGCAGCCACCCGGGACTAGCGGAAGAGACCCAGTACTTC
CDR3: CASSHPGLAEETQYF

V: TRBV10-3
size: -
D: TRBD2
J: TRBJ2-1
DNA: TGTGCCGCATCGGGGGGGATAAATGAGCAGTTCTTC
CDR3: CAASGGINEQFF

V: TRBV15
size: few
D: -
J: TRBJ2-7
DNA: TGTGCCACCGCCGGGGAGCGTCCATACGAGCAGTACTTC
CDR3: CATAGERPYEQYF

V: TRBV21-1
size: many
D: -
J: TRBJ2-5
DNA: TGTGCCAGCAGCAAAGGTAGAGAACAAGAGACCCAGTACTTC
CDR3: CASSKGREQETQYF

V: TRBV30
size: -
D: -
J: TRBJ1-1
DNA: TGTGCCTGGAAGGGAGTCACTGAAGCTTTCTTT
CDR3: CAWKGVTEAFF

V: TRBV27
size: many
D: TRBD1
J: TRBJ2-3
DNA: TGTGCCAGCAGTCTCCGGGACAGGGGCCCCGATACGCAGTATTTT
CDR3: CASSLRDRGPDTQYF

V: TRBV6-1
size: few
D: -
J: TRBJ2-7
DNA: TGTGCCAGCAGTCTGGCTAGCGTGTCCTACGAGCAGTACTTC
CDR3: CASSLASVSYEQYF

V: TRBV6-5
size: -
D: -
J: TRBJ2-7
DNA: TGTGCCAGCAGCTTACGAGGGGGAGACGGTTTTTACGAGCAGTACTTC
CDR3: CASSLRGGDGFYEQYF

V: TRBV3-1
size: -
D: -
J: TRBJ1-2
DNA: TGTGCCAGCAGCCAAGTCATGTGGGTAAACTATGGCTACACCTTC
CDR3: CASSQVMWVNYGYTF

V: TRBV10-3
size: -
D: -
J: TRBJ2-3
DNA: TGTGCCACGTATAAAACAGGGTCAGATACGCAGTATTTT
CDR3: CATYKTGSDTQYF

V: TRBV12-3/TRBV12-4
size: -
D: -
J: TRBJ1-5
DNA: TGTGCCAGCAGTTTAGCGGCCGGCAATCAGCCCCAGCATTTT
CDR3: CASSLAAGNQPQHF

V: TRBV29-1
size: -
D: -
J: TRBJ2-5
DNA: TGCAGCGTTGTCAATCGAGAGACCCAGTACTTC
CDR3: CSVVNRETQYF

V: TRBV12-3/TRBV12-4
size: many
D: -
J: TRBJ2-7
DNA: TGTGCCAGCAGTGCCGGGGCAGTTTACGAGCAGTACTTC
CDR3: CASSAGAVYEQYF

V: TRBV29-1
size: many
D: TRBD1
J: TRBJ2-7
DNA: TGCAGCGTTGAAGGTCGGTCAGGGGGTACGTACGAGCAGTACTTC
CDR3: CSVEGRSGGTYEQYF

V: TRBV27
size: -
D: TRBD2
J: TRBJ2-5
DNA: TGTGCCAGCAGGCCGGGACTAGCGCTGGAGACCCAGTACTTC
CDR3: CASRPGLALETQYF

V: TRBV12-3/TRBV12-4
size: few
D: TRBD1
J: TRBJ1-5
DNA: TGTGCCAGCACCGGACAGGGGGCTCCTAATCAGCCCCAGCATTTT
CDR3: CASTGQGAPNQPQHF

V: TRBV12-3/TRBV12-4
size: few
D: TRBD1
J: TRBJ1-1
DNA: TGTGCCAGCGCGCCGGGACAGGGTGCCCTTGACACTGAAGCTTTCTTT
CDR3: CASAPGQGALDTEAFF

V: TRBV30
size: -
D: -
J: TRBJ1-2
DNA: TGTGCCTGCACCCCGGTCGACCACTATGGCTACACCTTC
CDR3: CACTPVDHYGYTF

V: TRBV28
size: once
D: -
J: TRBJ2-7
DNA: TGTGCCAGCAGTTTAGTGGCAGGGGGGTCCTACGAGCAGTACTTC
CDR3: CASSLVAGGSYEQYF

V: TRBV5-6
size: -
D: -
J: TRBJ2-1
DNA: TGTGCCAGCAGACGAGAATACAATGAGCAGTTCTTC
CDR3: CASRREYNEQFF